The sample holds a few counts of the clone carrying this T cell receptor beta chain. Time point of the sample: newly diagnosed GD, antithyroid drugs for less than 3 months. The TCR library was made from RNA extracted from PBMCs. The sample belongs to a study of regulatory T cells in long-lasting Graves disease. According to the study, TCR beta libraries were built with iRepertoire HTBI primers and CDR3-region Arm-PCR. TCRdb fed the multiplex PCR reads into MiXCR, producing one record per CDR3 protein. The sample consists of roughly 610,000 distinct CDR3 sequences, roughly 15% of them appearing once. Trimming left V 1 base short and J 0 bases short, with 7 bases between. The CDR3 extends over 15 amino acids. Looked up from germline, CDR1 is MNHNS and CDR2 is SASEGT. The sample also formed part of further work on T cells in Graves' hyperthyroidism and ophthalmopathy. That report adds: Stable disease denoted Graves' hyperthyroidism without ophthalmopathy progression within 18 months. First-round RT-PCR targeting the TCR CDR3 was performed with the HTBI primer set.

The chain combines TRBV6-1 with TRBJ2-1; unclear D gene. The source is a young woman with Graves disease. The material sequenced was peripheral blood mononuclear cells (PBMCs), taken at new diagnosis, from a patient treated with antithyroid drugs. Here the CDR3 DNA reads TGTGCCAGCAGTGAAGGGGTGGGCTCCTACAATGAGCAGTTCTTC. Encoded protein: CASSEGVGSYNEQFF.